Listed here are 25 T cell receptor beta chains from one sample, sequenced in a study of human T cells and chemical hapten exposure. The time point here: patch test 1, 2 weeks after DPC sensitization. Treatment: therapeutic diphenylcyclopropenone sensitization with weekly scalp DPC. TCRdb re-called the RACE reads with MiXCR, one entry per CDR3 protein. The profile shows roughly 200,000 distinct CDR3 sequences, about a fifth of them singletons. Specimen: whole blood, collected in connection with sensitization to the hapten diphenylcyclopropenone (DPC). These receptor sequences come from a woman in her forties or fifties with alopecia areata. Some clones in this sample may be carry-over from other donors' samples.

The chain links TRBV9 to TRBJ2-5; D call uncertain. This CDR3 is 12 amino acids long. Germline values: CDR1 SGDLS, CDR2 YYNGEE. Trimming cost V 3 bases and J 6 bases, with 9 bases left between them. The CDR3 loop reads CASSGSTKTQYF. The CDR3 bases are TGTGCCAGCAGCGGGTCCACGAAGACCCAGTACTTC. Filled out from reference TRBV9 and TRBJ2-5, the complete variable domain reads DSGVTQTPKHLITATGQRVTLRCSPRSGDLSVYWYQQSLDQGLQFLIQYYNGEERAKGNILERFSAQQFPDLHSELNLSSLELGDSALYFCASSGSTKTQYFGPGTRLLVL.

This clonotype was seen a few times. The gene calls are TRBV28 and TRBJ2-4, with a tentative D call TRBD1 (5 bases). CDR3 length: 15 residues. The ends were cut back, 1 base at V and 0 bases at J, with 7 bases in the middle. Per the germline V gene, CDR1 is MDHEN and CDR2 is SYDVKM. The DNA for the CDR3 is TGTGCCAGCAGTTTATCTGGGGCAGCCAAAAACATTCAGTACTTC. This codes for CASSLSGAAKNIQYF.

This clonotype was observed a handful of times. The rearrangement joins TRBV3-1 to TRBJ1-1, with D possibly matching TRBD1 (5 bases). The CDR3 extends over 14 amino acids. Germline CDR1 is LGHDT and CDR2 is YNNKEL (reference sequence). Trimming shortened V by 1 base and J by 1 base, and 7 bases separated the two germline ends. The CDR3 DNA reads TGTGCCAGCAGCCAAGCGGGGGGGAACACTGAAGCTTTCTTT. Translating it yields CASSQAGGNTEAFF.

The rearrangement joins TRBV29-1 to TRBJ2-3; D is possibly TRBD1 (5 bases). V was clipped by 6 bases and J by 0 bases, with 13 bases between them. From germline, CDR1 is SQVTM and CDR2 ANQGSEA. The CDR3 runs 14 residues. The CDR3 sequence is CSVVQVTSTDTQYF. Written as DNA, the CDR3 is TGCAGCGTGGTACAGGTCACTAGCACAGATACGCAGTATTTT.

For the CDR3, the DNA is TGTGCCAGCAGTGCCTTTCCCCAGGACGAGCAGTACTTC. Encoded protein: CASSAFPQDEQYF. J is TRBJ2-7 and V is TRBV9, with no clear D. Germline CDR1 SGDLS, CDR2 YYNGEE. This CDR3 comprises 13 residues. The V gene lost 5 bases and the J gene lost 5 bases, with 14 bases spanning the gap. Combining the CDR3 with reference TRBV9 and TRBJ2-7 gives the whole variable domain DSGVTQTPKHLITATGQRVTLRCSPRSGDLSVYWYQQSLDQGLQFLIQYYNGEERAKGNILERFSAQQFPDLHSELNLSSLELGDSALYFCASSAFPQDEQYFGPGTRLTVT.

In nucleotides, the CDR3 is TGCGCCAGCAGCGAGGACGGTGTTGGTGGCTACACCTTC. This translates into CASSEDGVGGYTF. The chain links TRBV5-1 to TRBJ1-2; D is uncertain. Germline CDR1 SGHRS, CDR2 YFSETQ. V dropped 4 bases and J dropped 7 bases, with 14 bases sitting between them. CDR3 length equals 13 residues.

The chain is built from TRBV7-9 and TRBJ1-3; 8 bases fit TRBD1. CDR3 length: 14 amino acids. Germline V CDR1 and CDR2: SEHNR, FQNEAQ (reference sequence). With 3 bases clipped from V and 7 bases from J, the junction kept 5 bases outside the gene matches. CDR3 amino acids: CASSLLDRDNTIYF. The CDR3 nucleotides are TGTGCCAGCAGCTTGTTGGACAGGGACAACACCATATATTTT.

V usage is TRBV3-1 and J usage is TRBJ2-2; no clear D. Between the trimmed V and J ends, which lost 0 bases and 7 bases, there was a span of 9 bases. The CDR3 length is 14 residues. CDR1 and CDR2 from the germline V gene are LGHDT and YNNKEL (reference sequence). The CDR3 sequence: CASSQDGFSGELFF. CDR3 nucleotide sequence: TGTGCCAGCAGCCAAGACGGGTTCAGCGGGGAGCTGTTTTTT.

The chain couples TRBV4-3 to TRBJ2-1; no firm D call. Germline-derived CDR1 and CDR2 are LGHNA and YSLEER. Deletions cut 1 base from V and 2 bases from J, with 9 bases between. This CDR3 region has 15 residues. The CDR3 protein is CASSQGIGAYNEQFF. As DNA, the CDR3 is TGCGCCAGCAGCCAAGGGATTGGAGCCTACAATGAGCAGTTCTTC.

This clonotype was seen only a few times. The V gene is TRBV15, the J gene TRBJ1-1; D is unresolved. Per germline, CDR1 LNHNV and CDR2 YYDKDF (reference sequence). V gave up 5 bases and J gave up 4 bases, with 14 bases separating them. The CDR3 sequence is 14 residues long. CDR3 amino acids: CATSLLSSGTEAFF. The DNA of the CDR3 is TGTGCCACCAGCTTACTCTCGTCAGGCACTGAAGCTTTCTTT. The variable domain in full, with the rest retrieved from reference TRBV15 and TRBJ1-1, is DAMVIQNPRYQVTQFGKPVTLSCSQTLNHNVMYWYQQKSSQAPKLLFHYYDKDFNNEADTPDNFQSRRPNTSFCFLDIRSPGLGDTAMYLCATSLLSSGTEAFFGQGTRLTVV.

The chain recombines TRBV3-1 with TRBJ1-2; no clear D. Germline V gene lookup returns CDR1 LGHDT and CDR2 YNNKEL (reference sequence). The CDR3 has 13 amino acids. Trimming removed 2 bases at V and 7 bases at J, with 11 bases between. CDR3 in DNA: TGTGCCAGCAGCCAACTAGGATCGGGTGGCTACACCTTC. Translated: CASSQLGSGGYTF.

Regarding this clonotype: The junction departs from the called germline gene at one end, perhaps through a read error. This chain links TRBV12-5 with TRBJ2-7, with 10 bases that match TRBD1. The CDR3 runs to 12 residues. Germline V gene sequence: CDR1 LGHNT, CDR2 FRNRAP. The CDR3 DNA sequence: TGTGCTAGTGGTTCCCCTCCAGGGACAGGGGTGTTC. It specifies CASGSPPGTGVF.

There are a few counts of this clonotype. The rearrangement uses TRBV29-1 and TRBJ2-1; D is undetermined. CDR3 length: 13 amino acids. Germline CDR1 and CDR2: SQVTM and ANQGSEA. V lost 4 bases and J 0 bases, leaving 7 bases between the germline ends. CDR3: CSVVAVSYNEQFF. The CDR3, as DNA: TGCAGCGTTGTTGCGGTCTCCTACAATGAGCAGTTCTTC.

J is TRBJ2-7 and V is TRBV7-8; D remains unclear. The CDR3 has 14 amino acids. Trimming cost V 2 bases and J 7 bases, with 15 bases left between them. Germline CDR1 SGHVS, CDR2 FQNEAQ. In DNA form, the CDR3 reads TGTGCCAGCAGCTTAAGAGCGCCAGTAGAAGAGCAGTACTTC. Residues: CASSLRAPVEEQYF.

The chain links TRBV5-1 to TRBJ2-1; D unclear. V lost 9 bases and J lost 8, with 12 bases in between. The CDR3 length is 11 residues. CDR1 is SGHRS and CDR2 is YFSETQ in the germline V gene. The CDR3 here is CAIPSAHEQFF. The DNA of the CDR3 is TGCGCCATTCCCTCAGCCCATGAGCAGTTCTTC. Supplemented by reference TRBV5-1 and TRBJ2-1, the full variable domain reads KAGVTQTPRYLIKTRGQQVTLSCSPISGHRSVSWYQQTPGQGLQFLFEYFSETQRNKGNFPGRFSGRQFSNSRSEMNVSTLELGDSALYLCAIPSAHEQFFGPGTRLTVL.

The chain joins TRBV6-5 to TRBJ2-2; 16 bases map to TRBD2. From germline, CDR1 is MNHEY and CDR2 SVGAGI. J lost 4 bases, V lost 4 bases, and 6 bases had no gene match. CDR3 length: 18 amino acids. The CDR3 DNA reads TGTGCCAGCAGTTTGAAGGGACTAGCGGGAGGGCCCACCGGGGAGCTGTTTTTT. As protein: CASSLKGLAGGPTGELFF.

This clonotype was counted between two and nine times. This chain uses TRBV15 with TRBJ2-7, with D possibly matching TRBD1 (6 bases). V was pared by 0 bases and J by 6 bases, with 12 bases between. CDR1 is LNHNV, CDR2 YYDKDF, per germline (reference sequence). This CDR3 contains 14 residues. The CDR3 region is CATSRDRTVGEQYF. The CDR3, as DNA: TGTGCCACCAGCAGAGATCGGACAGTGGGCGAGCAGTACTTC.

This clonotype occurred a few times. The chain combines TRBV6-2 or TRBV6-3 with TRBJ1-2; tentatively, D is TRBD1 (6 bases). The CDR3 spans 13 residues. V lost 2 bases, J lost 2 bases, and 6 bases lay in between. The germline V gene encodes CDR1 MNHEY and CDR2 SVGEGT. The CDR3 DNA sequence: TGTGCCAGCAGTTACCAGGGGAACTATGGCTACACCTTC. Encoded protein: CASSYQGNYGYTF.

CDR3 coding DNA: TGCAGCGCCCGGGAGGGCGGCGCAGATACGCAGTATTTT. Translated: CSAREGGADTQYF. The V gene is TRBV29-1, the J gene TRBJ2-3, with TRBD2 identical over 8 bases. The V segment lost 7 bases and the J segment 4 bases; nucleotides outside the gene matches: 7. The CDR3 is 13 amino acids. CDR1 is SQVTM and CDR2 is ANQGSEA in the germline V gene.

The J gene is TRBJ1-2, the V gene TRBV9; unclear D gene. This CDR3 has 14 amino acids. Germline V gene lookup returns CDR1 SGDLS and CDR2 YYNGEE. Trimming took off 0 bases at V and 0 bases at J, with 6 bases between the two ends. DNA for the CDR3: TGTGCCAGCAGCGTAGCTCCTACTAACTATGGCTACACCTTC. This translates into CASSVAPTNYGYTF.

The chain has TRBV12-3 or TRBV12-4 and TRBJ2-4; no clear D gene. The CDR3 sequence is 12 residues long. V lost 8 bases and J 7 bases, leaving 12 bases between the germline ends. CDR3 sequence: CASALKLNIQYF. CDR3 nucleotides: TGTGCCAGCGCTTTAAAGTTGAACATTCAGTACTTC.

This clonotype was found a few times. This rearrangement joins TRBV6-1 to TRBJ2-5; D possibly corresponds to TRBD1 (6 bases). Trimming removed 7 bases from V and 5 bases from J, with 20 bases in between. The V gene's germline CDR1 is MNHNS and CDR2 SASEGT. The CDR3 sequence is 15 residues long. The CDR3 is CASIAGTSMGETQYF. In nucleotides, the CDR3 is TGTGCCAGCATCGCCGGGACATCTATGGGGGAGACCCAGTACTTC.

This clonotype has a handful of counts. The chain recombines TRBV20-1 with TRBJ2-7; 8 bases agree with TRBD2. The CDR3 is made up of 16 amino acids. Germline CDR1 DFQATT, CDR2 SNEGSKA (reference sequence). The trim removed 3 bases at V and 4 bases at J, leaving 14 bases unmatched. For the CDR3, the DNA is TGCAGTGCTAGTGACTTAGCGGGAAGAGGGTGGTACGAGCAGTACTTC. Its protein product is CSASDLAGRGWYEQYF.

This clonotype was counted a few times. This sequence joins TRBV15 and TRBJ2-5; perhaps D is TRBD1 or TRBD2 (5 bases each). Trimming left V 5 bases short and J 2 bases short, with 9 bases between. Germline CDR1 is LNHNV and CDR2 is YYDKDF (reference sequence). The CDR3 has 13 residues. The CDR3 here is CATSGGSQETQYF. The CDR3, as DNA: TGTGCCACCAGCGGGGGTTCGCAAGAGACCCAGTACTTC.

At least ten counts were recorded for this clonotype. CDR3 region: CASSDSLSSGQVLGYTF. The CDR3 coding sequence is TGCGCCAGCAGTGATTCTCTTTCATCGGGACAGGTTTTGGGCTACACCTTC. The chain is built from TRBV10-2 and TRBJ1-2; the match to TRBD1 covers 8 bases. The ends lost 3 bases at V and 8 bases at J; junction bases unmatched: 17. The germline CDR1 and CDR2 sequences are WSHSY and SAAADI. The CDR3 runs 17 residues.